This T cell receptor (beta chain) was captured in a study of control samples from healthy donors and cancer patients. The CDR3 has 16 residues. Between the trimmed V and J ends, which lost 0 bases and 8 bases, there was a span of 16 bases. The germline V gene encodes CDR1 LGHDT and CDR2 YNNKEL (reference sequence). Profiled with immunoSEQ multiplex PCR; TCRdb holds only in-frame clones, not every one. The sample includes 120,000 to 150,000 clones, 80% to 95% of them seen just once. This chain uses TRBV3-1 (or the pseudogene TRBV3-2) with TRBJ1-4; D gene uncertain. The sequencing sample was made of blood. The receptor was derived from a man in his late teens or twenties in good health. CDR3 coding DNA: TGTGCCAGCAGCCAAGATTATTCGGGGTCACAGGAAAAACTGTTTTTT. As protein: CASSQDYSGSQEKLFF.